The next 22 T cell receptor beta chains were all read from a single sample in a study of regulatory T cells in long-lasting Graves disease. Noted time point: newly diagnosed GD, antithyroid drugs for less than 3 months. Construction of the TCR library relied on RNA isolated from PBMCs. Both iRepertoire HTBI primers and Arm-PCR of CDR3 regions were used to build the TCR beta libraries. TCRdb fed the multiplex PCR reads into MiXCR, producing one record per CDR3 protein. The repertoire holds roughly 320,000 distinct CDR3 sequences, with approximately 15% as singletons. These data also featured in a second study, about T cells in Graves' hyperthyroidism and ophthalmopathy.

Sample: peripheral blood mononuclear cells (PBMCs), taken at new diagnosis, from a patient treated with antithyroid drugs. The receptors derive from a middle-aged man with Graves disease.

V usage is TRBV18 and J usage is TRBJ2-1, with 10 bases lining up with TRBD1. CDR1 and CDR2 from the germline V gene are KGHSH and LQKENI. There are 16 residues in the CDR3. V trimming: 4 bases; J trimming: 8 bases; junction bases outside the gene matches: 11. This CDR3 reads CASSLPGGQGDDEQFF. The CDR3 coding sequence is TGTGCCAGCTCACTCCCCGGAGGACAGGGGGACGATGAGCAGTTCTTC. Based on the CDR3 plus reference TRBV18 and TRBJ2-1, the full variable domain is NAGVMQNPRHLVRRRGQEARLRCSPMKGHSHVYWYRQLPEEGLKFMVYLQKENIIDESGMPKERFSAEFPKEGPSILRIQQVVRGDSAAYFCASSLPGGQGDDEQFFGPGTRLTVL.

This clonotype was detected ten times or more. This rearrangement joins TRBV24-1 to TRBJ1-5, with 8 bases lining up with TRBD1. This CDR3 spans 14 amino acids. Losses at the gene ends were 5 bases for V and 3 bases for J; bases not matched to a gene: 2. Germline lookup yields CDR1 KGHDR and CDR2 SFDVKD. CDR3 residues: CATSGTGTNQPQHF. CDR3 in DNA: TGTGCCACCAGTGGGACAGGGACCAATCAGCCCCAGCATTTT.

This clonotype has ten or more counts. The rearrangement joins TRBV11-2 to TRBJ2-3; 9 bases map to TRBD1. V lost 3 bases to trimming and J lost 7 bases; unmatched junction nucleotides: 11. The CDR3 spans 16 residues. CDR1 and CDR2 from the germline V gene are SGHAT and FQNNGV. The CDR3 sequence: CASSFLPPGQGYTQYF. As DNA, the CDR3 is TGTGCCAGCAGCTTTCTCCCGCCGGGACAGGGTTATACGCAGTATTTT.

This clonotype was counted many times. The gene calls are TRBV5-1 and TRBJ1-4; weak D call: TRBD1 (5 bases). Germline CDR1 reads SGHRS; CDR2 reads YFSETQ. The CDR3 has 15 amino acids. The V gene lost 0 bases and the J gene lost 10 bases, with 16 bases spanning the gap. The CDR3 sequence: CASSLGRGTDGKLFF. The CDR3 nucleotides read TGCGCCAGCAGCTTGGGTCGGGGGACCGACGGAAAACTGTTTTTT.

This clonotype was found a few times. V gene TRBV18 combines with J gene TRBJ1-5, with TRBD1 matching over 8 bases. J was trimmed by 4 bases and V by 1 base; bases with no gene match: 6. Germline values: CDR1 KGHSH, CDR2 LQKENI. There are 16 residues in the CDR3. In DNA, the CDR3 is TGTGCCAGCTCACCACTTAGGACAGGGACGAATCAGCCCCAGCATTTT. Encoded protein: CASSPLRTGTNQPQHF. The variable domain in full, completed from reference TRBV18 and TRBJ1-5, reads NAGVMQNPRHLVRRRGQEARLRCSPMKGHSHVYWYRQLPEEGLKFMVYLQKENIIDESGMPKERFSAEFPKEGPSILRIQQVVRGDSAAYFCASSPLRTGTNQPQHFGDGTRLSIL.

This clonotype has a count of ten or more. The V gene is TRBV2, the J gene TRBJ1-2; TRBD1 matches at 10 bases. CDR1 SNHLY and CDR2 FYNNEI come from the germline V gene. V lost 5 bases and J lost 8; bases outside the gene matches: 5. The CDR3 runs to 13 residues. CDR3 in DNA: TGTGCCAGCAGTCTTCGGGACAGGGGCGGCTACACCTTC. Residues: CASSLRDRGGYTF.

This clonotype came up many times. The CDR3 loop is CAWSPGNSYEQYF. For the CDR3, the DNA is TGTGCCTGGAGCCCCGGGAACTCCTACGAGCAGTACTTC. The gene calls are TRBV30 and TRBJ2-7, with D perhaps matching TRBD2 (5 bases). This CDR3 is 13 amino acids long. Trimming cost V 3 bases and J 0 bases, with 9 bases left between them. Germline loops: CDR1 GTSNPN, CDR2 SVGIG (reference sequence).

This clonotype was found many times. The J gene is TRBJ2-1, the V gene TRBV5-1; the D gene is possibly TRBD1 (5 bases). The CDR3 is 16 amino acids. Germline loops: CDR1 SGHRS, CDR2 YFSETQ. The germline V and J ends were trimmed by 4 bases and 2 bases, with 16 bases remaining between them. CDR3 bases: TGCGCCAGCAGCCGCAGCAGGACACCGACCTACAATGAGCAGTTCTTC. Translating gives CASSRSRTPTYNEQFF.

This clonotype has a handful of counts. J is TRBJ2-5 and V is TRBV9; 13 bases agree with TRBD2. The CDR3 sequence is 17 residues long. With V trimmed by 4 bases and J by 3 bases, 9 bases remained unmatched. Germline loops: CDR1 SGDLS, CDR2 YYNGEE. The CDR3 here is CASSPRTSGGRKETQYF. The CDR3 DNA reads as TGTGCCAGCAGCCCACGGACTAGCGGGGGCCGCAAAGAGACCCAGTACTTC.

In its sample, this clonotype was seen many times. The V and J genes are TRBV4-2 and TRBJ2-1, with D possibly TRBD1 on 6 matching bases. The CDR3 loop spans 16 amino acids. V was clipped by 0 bases and J by 9 bases, with 18 bases between them. Germline CDR1 and CDR2: LGHNA and YNFKEQ. This CDR3 is CASSQEGSGGLGEQFF. DNA for the CDR3: TGTGCCAGCAGCCAAGAAGGGAGTGGGGGCTTAGGTGAGCAGTTCTTC.

This clonotype was observed many times. The chain is built from TRBV6-1 and TRBJ2-3; a possible D gene is TRBD2 (6 bases). The CDR3 consists of 14 residues. Trimming removed 6 bases at V and 2 bases at J, with 12 bases between. CDR1 and CDR2 from the germline V gene are MNHNS and SASEGT. CDR3 protein: CASRERDFTDTQYF. CDR3 nucleotide sequence: TGTGCCAGCAGAGAAAGGGACTTCACAGATACGCAGTATTTT.

This clonotype was seen only a few times. The J gene is TRBJ2-7, the V gene TRBV4-1; D ambiguous. CDR3 length: 14 residues. Between the trimmed V and J ends, which lost 4 bases and 5 bases, there was a span of 15 bases. The germline V gene has CDR1 MGHRA and CDR2 YSYEKL. CDR3 residues: CASSPGPYTNEQYF. CDR3 sequence (DNA): TGCGCCAGCAGCCCCGGGCCTTACACTAACGAGCAGTACTTC.

The sample holds many counts of this clonotype. The gene calls are TRBV28 and TRBJ2-5, with a possible D match to TRBD2 (5 bases). Trimming took 10 bases from V and 3 from J, leaving 27 bases between them. Germline V gene sequence: CDR1 MDHEN, CDR2 SYDVKM. This CDR3 spans 17 amino acids. CDR3: CATQAADQPPVEETQYF. DNA for the CDR3: TGTGCCACCCAAGCGGCAGACCAACCCCCAGTGGAAGAGACCCAGTACTTC.

Many counts were recorded for this clonotype. J is TRBJ2-2 and V is TRBV2; D is undetermined. The V end lost 0 bases, the J end lost 0 bases, and 8 bases lay between the germline ends. CDR1 and CDR2 (germline): SNHLY, FYNNEI. The CDR3 is made up of 16 amino acids. DNA for the CDR3: TGTGCCAGCAGTGAAGCGAGGACGGCGAACACCGGGGAGCTGTTTTTT. As protein: CASSEARTANTGELFF.

The chain recombines TRBV29-1 with TRBJ2-5; no reliable D call. Looked up from germline, CDR1 is SQVTM and CDR2 is ANQGSEA. CDR3 length: 12 residues. Trimming stripped 0 bases from V and 4 bases from J, with 6 bases between. The CDR3 bases are TGCAGCGTTGAAGATCTGCCAGAGACCCAGTACTTC. Amino acid sequence: CSVEDLPETQYF. Using reference TRBV29-1 and TRBJ2-5 for the parts outside the CDR3, the full variable domain is SAVISQKPSRDICQRGTSLTIQCQVDSQVTMMFWYRQQPGQSLTLIATANQGSEATYESGFVIDKFPISRPNLTFSTLTVSNMSPEDSSIYLCSVEDLPETQYFGPGTRLLVL.

This clonotype appeared many times. The chain recombines TRBV6-5 with TRBJ1-1, with TRBD1 matching 7 bases. In germline, CDR1 is MNHEY, CDR2 SVGAGI. The CDR3 extends over 12 amino acids. V lost 2 bases and J lost 11; bases outside the gene matches: 5. CDR3: CASSYPGQSAFF. The CDR3 DNA reads TGTGCCAGCAGTTACCCGGGACAGTCGGCTTTCTTT.

Many counts were recorded for this clonotype. The chain employs TRBV11-2 and TRBJ2-7; TRBD2 agrees at 8 bases. The CDR3 runs to 14 residues. In germline, CDR1 is SGHAT, CDR2 FQNNGV. Trimming removed 5 bases from V and 6 bases from J; junction bases left unmatched: 9. CDR3 bases: TGTGCCAGCAGCGAACCGGGACTAGTATTCGAGCAGTACTTC. As protein: CASSEPGLVFEQYF. The full variable domain, rest sourced from reference TRBV11-2 and TRBJ2-7, is EAGVAQSPRYKIIEKRQSVAFWCNPISGHATLYWYQQILGQGPKLLIQFQNNGVVDDSQLPKDRFSAERLKGVDSTLKIQPAKLEDSAVYLCASSEPGLVFEQYFGPGTRLTVT.

The rearrangement links TRBV7-2 to TRBJ2-1; 10 bases agree with TRBD1. After removal of 6 bases from V and 14 bases from J, the junction contained 10 bases not matched to a gene. The germline CDR1 and CDR2 sequences are SGHTA and FQGNSA. There are 13 residues in the CDR3. The CDR3 coding sequence is TGTGCCAGCAGACTAGGGCCGGACAGGGGGGAGTTCTTC. This gives the protein CASRLGPDRGEFF.

This clonotype came up many times. J is TRBJ1-2 and V is TRBV2, with D perhaps TRBD1 (5 bases). V gave up 1 base and J gave up 4 bases, with 10 bases separating them. CDR3 length equals 14 residues. From germline, CDR1 is SNHLY and CDR2 FYNNEI. As DNA, the CDR3 is TGTGCCAGCAGTGAAGTGACAGCCAGCTATGGCTACACCTTC. Translated, it gives CASSEVTASYGYTF.

This clonotype occurred many times. The chain uses TRBV2 and TRBJ1-1; TRBD1 matches 7 bases. The CDR3 runs 13 residues. The germline CDR1 and CDR2 sequences are SNHLY and FYNNEI. V dropped 6 bases and J dropped 4; count of bases not matched to a gene: 5. CDR3 DNA: TGTGCCAGCAGGAACAGGGGAACCACTGAAGCTTTCTTT. It specifies CASRNRGTTEAFF.

The chain joins TRBV5-1 to TRBJ2-7; D not resolved. Trimming removed 4 bases from V and 1 base from J, with 12 bases in between. Germline-derived CDR1 and CDR2 are SGHRS and YFSETQ. This CDR3 comprises 14 residues. CDR3 region: CASSVSPRSYEQYF. CDR3 in DNA: TGCGCCAGCAGCGTTAGCCCCCGGTCCTACGAGCAGTACTTC. Together with reference TRBV5-1 and TRBJ2-7, the CDR3 gives the full variable domain: KAGVTQTPRYLIKTRGQQVTLSCSPISGHRSVSWYQQTPGQGLQFLFEYFSETQRNKGNFPGRFSGRQFSNSRSEMNVSTLELGDSALYLCASSVSPRSYEQYFGPGTRLTVT.

To note about this clonotype: This may arise from a read error, as a much more abundant clone is one base away. The rearrangement joins TRBV10-3 to TRBJ2-3, with a possible D match to TRBD2 (7 bases). CDR1 ENHRY and CDR2 SYGVKD come from the germline V gene. Trimming shortened V by 6 bases and J by 1 base, and 20 bases separated the two germline ends. CDR3 length: 17 amino acids. The CDR3 DNA follows: TGTGCCATCAGACCGGGACGGGGGGCTTCGGGCACAGATACGCAGTATTTT. This translates into CAIRPGRGASGTDTQYF.